A single sample gave rise to the 19 T cell receptor beta chains below, sequenced in a study of T cells after posttransplantation cyclophosphamide (dated by TCRdb to 2016 to 2017). Libraries were constructed by the immunoSEQ multiplex PCR assay. TCRdb obtained this table from immuneACCESS and retained in-frame rearrangements with V and J assigned. These tables miss some clones; where compared with another copy, unresolved V genes account for less than half of the shortfall, and the remainder is unexplained. Counted in this sample were about 52,000 clones; 90% to 95% of them appeared once. The ten biggest clones cover 2.9% of the sample. The sequenced material came from PBMCs. The receptors come from a woman between 25 and 40 years old in good health and a related stem cell transplant donor.

The chain joins TRBV5-6 to TRBJ1-2, with TRBD1 as a possible D gene (6 bases). Germline V gene sequence: CDR1 SGHDT, CDR2 YYEEEE. This CDR3 has 16 residues. Trimming pared 7 bases from V and 0 bases from J, leaving 19 bases between. CDR3 coding DNA: TGTGCCAGCGCCTCACCAGGGGCGCACTCTAACTATGGCTACACCTTC. Its protein is CASASPGAHSNYGYTF.

The gene calls are TRBV7-9 and TRBJ2-7, with 10 bases lining up with TRBD1. The CDR3 covers 15 residues. V lost 1 base and J lost 2; bases outside the gene matches: 2. Germline V gives CDR1 SEHNR, CDR2 FQNEAQ (reference sequence). The CDR3 DNA sequence: TGTGCCAGCAGCTTAGGGGGGACAGGGGCCTACGAGCAGTACTTC. Its translation: CASSLGGTGAYEQYF.

V gene TRBV9 combines with J gene TRBJ1-1; D is uncertain. The CDR3 loop spans 13 amino acids. In germline, CDR1 is SGDLS, CDR2 YYNGEE. V was pared by 0 bases and J by 1 base, with 4 bases between. The CDR3 is CASSVVQNTEAFF. The CDR3 nucleotides are TGTGCCAGCAGCGTAGTCCAGAACACTGAAGCTTTCTTT.

The rearrangement joins TRBV5-4 to TRBJ2-1; the D is unclear. The V gene lost 0 bases and the J gene lost 5 bases, with 9 bases spanning the gap. The germline V gene has CDR1 SGHNT and CDR2 YYREEE (reference sequence). CDR3 length equals 14 residues. The CDR3 DNA reads TGTGCCAGCAGCTTGGAAAGCCGGGACAATGAGCAGTTCTTC. It translates to CASSLESRDNEQFF.

The V call is TRBV2, the J call TRBJ1-5, with 7 bases identical to TRBD1. Per the germline V gene, CDR1 is SNHLY and CDR2 is FYNNEI. The CDR3 contains 15 residues. Trimming removed 3 bases from V and 0 bases from J; junction bases left unmatched: 2. CDR3 sequence: CASSDRTGSNQPQHF. The CDR3 nucleotides are TGTGCCAGCAGTGATAGGACAGGTAGCAATCAGCCCCAGCATTTT.

CDR3 in DNA: TGTGCCAGTAGCGGATCCCTGGGCCGAAACACCATATATTTT. Translation: CASSGSLGRNTIYF. J is TRBJ1-3 and V is TRBV19; D not certain. The CDR3 runs to 14 residues. CDR1 and CDR2 from the germline V gene are LNHDA and SQIVND (reference sequence). Between the trimmed V and J ends, which lost 6 bases and 5 bases, there was a span of 14 bases.

The chain recombines TRBV10-3 with TRBJ2-7, with TRBD2 identical over 14 bases. The germline gives CDR1 ENHRY, CDR2 SYGVKD. The CDR3 consists of 15 residues. The V gene end was trimmed by 7 bases and the J gene end by 3 bases; junction bases not matched to a gene: 5. The CDR3 DNA sequence: TGTGCCATCACCTCCGGGACTAGCGGGGGCTACGAGCAGTACTTC. Amino acids: CAITSGTSGGYEQYF.

The chain couples TRBV7-9 to TRBJ1-4, with a tentative D call TRBD1 (6 bases). The germline gives CDR1 SEHNR, CDR2 FQNEAQ (reference sequence). CDR3 length: 14 amino acids. Trimming shortened V by 4 bases and J by 7 bases, and 13 bases separated the two germline ends. The CDR3 region has the DNA TGTGCCAGCAGCTCCCGACAGGCAGGTGAAAAACTGTTTTTT. Encoded protein: CASSSRQAGEKLFF.

The chain joins TRBV5-8 to TRBJ1-5; TRBD1 might be the D (5 bases). Deletions cut 3 bases from V and 6 bases from J, with 13 bases between. The CDR3 sequence is 14 residues long. Germline values: CDR1 SGHTS, CDR2 YDEGEE. In DNA, the CDR3 is TGTGCCAGCAGCTGGGGGGATCACTTTCAGCCCCAGCATTTT. Its translation: CASSWGDHFQPQHF.

This chain links TRBV4-3 with TRBJ1-2; D is possibly TRBD1 (6 bases). CDR1 is LGHNA, CDR2 YSLEER, per germline. The CDR3 consists of 16 residues. Trimming stripped 1 base from V and 4 bases from J, with 16 bases between. CDR3 DNA: TGCGCCAGCAGCCAAGGAACAGGGCCCAGGTCCTATGGCTACACCTTC. Translating it yields CASSQGTGPRSYGYTF.

The genes are TRBV19 and TRBJ1-5; D unresolved. This CDR3 spans 13 amino acids. V was trimmed by 5 bases and J by 3 bases, leaving 8 bases between them. In germline, CDR1 is LNHDA, CDR2 SQIVND (reference sequence). This CDR3 is CASSAYFNQPQHF. The CDR3 bases are TGTGCCAGTAGTGCCTATTTCAATCAGCCCCAGCATTTT. The whole variable domain, filled in from reference TRBV19 and TRBJ1-5, reads DGGITQSPKYLFRKEGQNVTLSCEQNLNHDAMYWYRQDPGQGLRLIYYSQIVNDFQKGDIAEGYSVSREKKESFPLTVTSAQKNPTAFYLCASSAYFNQPQHFGDGTRLSIL.

The chain recombines TRBV7-2 with TRBJ2-3, with D possibly TRBD2 on 7 matching bases. V lost 2 bases and J lost 7, with 22 bases in between. CDR1 SGHTA and CDR2 FQGNSA come from the germline V gene. The CDR3 extends over 17 amino acids. CDR3: CASSLQGGGGVVYTQYF. For the CDR3, the DNA is TGTGCCAGCAGCTTACAGGGCGGGGGCGGGGTCGTATATACGCAGTATTTT.

The chain has TRBV7-2 and TRBJ2-1; 9 bases are a match to TRBD2. J lost 6 bases, V lost 1 base, and 4 bases had no gene match. Per germline, CDR1 SGHTA and CDR2 FQGNSA. CDR3 length equals 15 residues. CDR3 DNA: TGTGCCAGCAGCTTAGTAGCGGGGGCCCGCAATGAGCAGTTCTTC. Translating it yields CASSLVAGARNEQFF.

This rearrangement joins TRBV29-1 to TRBJ2-2; 8 bases align to TRBD1. The CDR3 is 12 amino acids. Germline V CDR1 and CDR2: SQVTM, ANQGSEA. V lost 6 bases to trimming and J lost 7 bases; unmatched junction nucleotides: 4. The CDR3 sequence is CSVRGLVGELFF. CDR3 DNA sequence: TGCAGCGTCAGGGGGCTTGTCGGGGAGCTGTTTTTT.

V gene TRBV18 combines with J gene TRBJ2-7; weak D call: TRBD1 (6 bases). CDR1 is KGHSH and CDR2 is LQKENI in the germline V gene. Trimming stripped 0 bases from V and 0 bases from J, with 6 bases between. The CDR3 runs to 14 residues. CDR3 in amino acids: CASSPPTGSYEQYF. Here the CDR3 DNA reads TGTGCCAGCTCACCACCGACAGGCTCCTACGAGCAGTACTTC.

The rearrangement links TRBV11-3 to TRBJ1-1; D unresolved. This CDR3 is built from 12 residues. V shed 5 bases and J shed 1 base, with 5 bases lying between them. Germline lookup yields CDR1 SGHNT and CDR2 YENEEA. The CDR3 sequence is CASSRENTEAFF. The CDR3 DNA reads TGTGCCAGCAGCCGGGAGAACACTGAAGCTTTCTTT.

This clone has a single count. The V gene is TRBV5-1, the J gene TRBJ2-1, with D maybe TRBD2 (6 bases). V lost 4 bases to trimming and J lost 3 bases, with 14 bases between them. Germline V gives CDR1 SGHRS, CDR2 YFSETQ. The CDR3 runs to 15 residues. Here the CDR3 DNA reads TGCGCCAGCAGCCCTAGGAACGGGGGCTACAATGAGCAGTTCTTC. Its translation: CASSPRNGGYNEQFF.

V and J are TRBV7-9 and TRBJ1-1, with unresolved D. The germline V gene has CDR1 SEHNR and CDR2 FQNEAQ (reference sequence). Trimming left V 2 bases short and J 7 bases short, with 8 bases between. The CDR3 has 12 amino acids. CDR3 in amino acids: CASSLMGDEAFF. As DNA, the CDR3 is TGTGCCAGCAGCTTAATGGGAGATGAAGCTTTCTTT.

This clone appeared a single time. The chain is built from TRBV5-1 and TRBJ2-4, with D tentatively TRBD2 (7 bases). Trimming shortened V by 4 bases and J by 0 bases, and 17 bases separated the two germline ends. Germline-derived CDR1 and CDR2 are SGHRS and YFSETQ. The CDR3 has 17 amino acids. In DNA form, the CDR3 reads TGCGCCAGCAGCCTTTTGGGGGGGGGCCTAGCCAAAAACATTCAGTACTTC. Translating it yields CASSLLGGGLAKNIQYF.